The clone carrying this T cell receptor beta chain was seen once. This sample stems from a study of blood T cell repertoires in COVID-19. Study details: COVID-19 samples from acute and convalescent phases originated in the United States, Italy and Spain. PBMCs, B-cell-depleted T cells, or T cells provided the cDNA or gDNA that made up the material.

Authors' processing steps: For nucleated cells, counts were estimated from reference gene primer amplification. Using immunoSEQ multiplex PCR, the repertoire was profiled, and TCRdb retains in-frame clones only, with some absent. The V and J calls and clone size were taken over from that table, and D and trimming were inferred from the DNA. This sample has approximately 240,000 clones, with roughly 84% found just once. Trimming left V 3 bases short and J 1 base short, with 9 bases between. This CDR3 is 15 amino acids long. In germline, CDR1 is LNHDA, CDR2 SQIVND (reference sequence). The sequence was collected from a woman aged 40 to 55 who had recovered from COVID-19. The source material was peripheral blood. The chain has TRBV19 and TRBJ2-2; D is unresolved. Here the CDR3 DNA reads TGTGCCAGTAGTATTGGTCAGATGAACACCGGGGAGCTGTTTTTT. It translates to CASSIGQMNTGELFF.